Listed below are T cell receptor beta chains from one sample, sequenced in a study. The data were produced by immunoSEQ multiplex PCR, yet TCRdb's version contains in-frame clones alone and is incomplete. The sample carries around 54,000 clones, approximately 93% recorded once. The sample comprised PBMCs. These receptors originate from a man between 35 and 55 years old with rheumatoid arthritis. CDR3s include the opening cysteine and the closing phenylalanine or tryptophan. Fields, in order: D gene, V gene, clone size, J gene, CDR3 protein, CDR3 DNA. The D gene is left open where the match is weak. Size values are once, few and many counts, or a class for expanded clones, and some rows have none.

NA,TRBV19,NA,TRBJ2-1,CASSMRAAYNEQFF,TGTGCCAGTAGTATGCGGGCCGCCTACAATGAGCAGTTCTTC
NA,TRBV5-1,NA,TRBJ2-2,CASSLGGTGELFF,TGCGCCAGCAGCTTGGGGGGTACCGGGGAGCTGTTTTTT
NA,TRBV29-1,NA,TRBJ1-2,CSVEDLIDFVNYGYTF,TGCAGCGTTGAAGATCTTATTGATTTCGTAAACTATGGCTACACCTTC
NA,TRBV6-6,NA,TRBJ1-1,CASSYSHRDTEAFF,TGTGCCAGCAGTTACTCTCACCGAGACACTGAAGCTTTCTTT
NA,TRBV5-4,NA,TRBJ2-7,CASSSDGGLDEQYF,TGTGCCAGCAGCTCGGACGGGGGTCTGGACGAGCAGTACTTC
TRBD1,TRBV7-9,NA,TRBJ1-1,CASRGQRTEAFF,TGTGCCAGCAGGGGACAGAGAACTGAAGCTTTCTTT
NA,TRBV25-1,NA,TRBJ1-4,CASSNVRHREKLFF,TGTGCCAGCAGCAACGTGAGGCACAGAGAAAAACTGTTTTTT
NA,TRBV15,NA,TRBJ2-5,CATRTGETQYF,TGTGCCACCAGGACCGGGGAGACCCAGTACTTC
NA,TRBV28,NA,TRBJ2-7,CASSLWLGAEQYF,TGTGCCAGCAGTTTATGGCTAGGGGCCGAGCAGTACTTC
NA,TRBV11-3,NA,TRBJ2-2,CASSFGTNTGELFF,TGTGCCAGCAGCTTCGGGACGAACACCGGGGAGCTGTTTTTT
NA,TRBV10-3,NA,TRBJ2-4,CAISEVKGTAFGKNIQYF,TGTGCCATCAGTGAAGTCAAGGGGACGGCTTTTGGCAAAAACATTCAGTACTTC
NA,TRBV10-2,once,TRBJ1-6,CASSEAGRTDYNSPLHF,TGCGCCAGCAGTGAAGCAGGGAGGACAGACTATAATTCACCCCTCCACTTT
NA,TRBV27,NA,TRBJ1-3,CASSPDKYGNTIYF,TGTGCCAGCAGTCCGGACAAGTATGGAAACACCATATATTTT
NA,TRBV30,NA,TRBJ1-1,CAWTLAGALNTEAFF,TGTGCCTGGACCTTAGCCGGGGCCTTGAACACTGAAGCTTTCTTT
NA,TRBV5-1,NA,TRBJ1-2,CASSLNHNYGYTF,TGCGCCAGCAGCTTGAACCATAACTATGGCTACACCTTC
TRBD2,TRBV7-8,NA,TRBJ2-5,CASSAPGGAQETQYF,TGTGCCAGCAGTGCACCGGGAGGAGCACAAGAGACCCAGTACTTC
NA,TRBV6-6,NA,TRBJ2-7,CASSYGAGEVDEQYF,TGTGCCAGCAGTTACGGCGCAGGGGAGGTCGACGAGCAGTACTTC
NA,TRBV5-1,NA,TRBJ2-1,CASSLEAANEQFF,TGCGCCAGCAGCTTGGAGGCAGCCAATGAGCAGTTCTTC
TRBD2,TRBV11-2,NA,TRBJ2-3,CASSTGTSFTDTQYF,TGTGCCAGCAGCACCGGGACTAGCTTTACAGATACGCAGTATTTT
NA,TRBV27,NA,TRBJ2-7,CATSRRESSYEQYF,TGTGCCACCTCTAGGCGGGAAAGCTCCTACGAGCAGTACTTC
TRBD1,TRBV5-6,NA,TRBJ1-5,CASSATGTANQPQHF,TGTGCCAGCAGCGCGACCGGGACAGCAAATCAGCCCCAGCATTTT
NA,TRBV6-2/TRBV6-3,NA,TRBJ2-1,CASSSPGASYNEQFF,TGTGCCAGCAGTAGCCCGGGAGCATCCTACAATGAGCAGTTCTTC
NA,TRBV7-2,NA,TRBJ2-1,CASSLGNEQFF,TGTGCCAGCAGCTTGGGGAATGAGCAGTTCTTC
TRBD1,TRBV19,NA,TRBJ2-4,CASRRDSRNIQYF,TGTGCCAGTAGGAGGGACAGCAGAAACATTCAGTACTTC
NA,TRBV30,NA,TRBJ1-2,CAWSEGVSYGYTF,TGTGCCTGGAGTGAGGGGGTATCCTATGGCTACACCTTC
NA,TRBV2,NA,TRBJ1-1,CATPGEGTTEAFF,TGTGCCACCCCAGGCGAGGGAACTACTGAAGCTTTCTTT
NA,TRBV12-5,NA,TRBJ1-5,CASGSQTSGAGNQPQHF,TGTGCTAGTGGTTCACAAACGTCAGGGGCCGGTAATCAGCCCCAGCATTTT
NA,TRBV30,NA,TRBJ2-3,CACVIEGSGVTDTQYF,TGTGCCTGCGTTATTGAAGGTAGCGGAGTCACAGATACGCAGTATTTT
TRBD2,TRBV3-1/TRBV3-2,once,TRBJ2-7,CASSRRGVYEQYF,TGTGCCAGCAGCCGCCGGGGGGTGTACGAGCAGTACTTC
TRBD2,TRBV3-1/TRBV3-2,NA,TRBJ2-1,CASSRRLTGTSGHNEQFF,TGTGCCAGCAGCCGACGCTTAACCGGGACTAGCGGTCACAATGAGCAGTTCTTC
TRBD2,TRBV11-2,NA,TRBJ2-1,CASSLMSSGLSYNEQFF,TGTGCCAGCAGCTTAATGTCTAGCGGGCTCTCCTACAATGAGCAGTTCTTC
TRBD1,TRBV29-1,NA,TRBJ2-2,CSGRGQGNTGELFF,TGCAGCGGTAGGGGGCAGGGGAACACCGGGGAGCTGTTTTTT
NA,TRBV5-1,NA,TRBJ2-7,CASSFFKGSSSYEQYF,TGCGCCAGCAGCTTTTTTAAGGGTTCGAGCTCCTACGAGCAGTACTTC
NA,TRBV9,NA,TRBJ1-1,CASSVLLGTEAFF,TGTGCCAGCAGCGTCCTTCTAGGGACTGAAGCTTTCTTT
NA,TRBV7-3,NA,TRBJ1-2,CASSLTPGNYGYTF,TGTGCCAGCAGCTTAACGCCCGGCAACTATGGCTACACCTTC
NA,TRBV14,NA,TRBJ2-1,CASRGVDAFNEQFF,TGTGCCAGCAGGGGCGTGGACGCCTTCAATGAGCAGTTCTTC
NA,TRBV9,few,TRBJ1-4,CASSPGTDHATNEKLFF,TGTGCCAGCAGCCCTGGGACCGACCATGCAACTAATGAAAAACTGTTTTTT
TRBD1,TRBV6-5,NA,TRBJ1-5,CASSPDRVGQPQHF,TGTGCCAGCAGTCCCGACAGGGTCGGTCAGCCCCAGCATTTT
TRBD1,TRBV2,NA,TRBJ1-4,CASSEVRGQGAGKLFF,TGTGCCAGCAGTGAAGTCCGCGGGCAGGGGGCTGGGAAACTGTTTTTT
TRBD1,TRBV9,NA,TRBJ1-1,CASTPRTGENTEAFF,TGTGCCAGCACCCCTCGGACAGGGGAGAACACTGAAGCTTTCTTT